The rows below give T cell receptor beta chains drawn from one sample of a study of response to subunit inactivated influenza vaccine. TCRdb fed the RT-PCR reads into MiXCR, producing one record per CDR3 protein. Of about 500,000 distinct CDR3 sequences in the sample, 13% were seen once. Source: PBMCs from blood, taken roughly 46 days after vaccination. The source of these receptors is a man aged 45-65 years who received an inactivated influenza vaccine. CDR3s include the opening cysteine and the closing phenylalanine or tryptophan. Each record gives: CDR3 length, J gene, V gene, clone size, CDR3 protein. Clone size is stated in some rows and not others, as once, few, many or a class when expanded.

len: 15
j_gene: TRBJ2-7
v_gene: TRBV7-9
abundance: NA
CDR3aa: CASRGTSGSSYEQYF

len: 14
j_gene: TRBJ2-5
v_gene: TRBV7-2
abundance: few
CDR3aa: CASSLSYPQETQYF

len: 12
j_gene: TRBJ2-1
v_gene: TRBV7-9
abundance: few
CDR3aa: CASSLWEDEQFF

len: 14
j_gene: TRBJ2-7
v_gene: TRBV28
abundance: NA
CDR3aa: CASSLTGILAEQYF

len: 15
j_gene: TRBJ1-1
v_gene: TRBV7-8
abundance: many
CDR3aa: CASSPSRGPVTEAFF

len: 14
j_gene: TRBJ2-2
v_gene: TRBV7-2
abundance: few
CDR3aa: CASSLSGHTGELFF

len: 12
j_gene: TRBJ1-1
v_gene: TRBV29-1
abundance: few
CDR3aa: CSVVGLATEAFF

len: 16
j_gene: TRBJ1-2
v_gene: TRBV7-8
abundance: many
CDR3aa: CASSLGGQDGSYGYTF

len: 16
j_gene: TRBJ2-3
v_gene: TRBV5-1
abundance: few
CDR3aa: CASSPLGGRPTDTQYF

len: 13
j_gene: TRBJ2-1
v_gene: TRBV25-1
abundance: few
CDR3aa: CASSEWKGDEQFF

len: 12
j_gene: TRBJ1-6
v_gene: TRBV29-1
abundance: few
CDR3aa: CSAGVENSPLHF

len: 14
j_gene: TRBJ2-3
v_gene: TRBV5-1
abundance: many
CDR3aa: CASSFQGNTDTQYF

len: 14
j_gene: TRBJ2-3
v_gene: TRBV29-1
abundance: many
CDR3aa: CSVDIAGGTDTQYF

len: 17
j_gene: TRBJ2-5
v_gene: TRBV7-8
abundance: many
CDR3aa: CASSGSPSGRFQETQYF

len: 19
j_gene: TRBJ2-3
v_gene: TRBV4-3
abundance: many
CDR3aa: CASSPQLAGGPLGTDTQYF

len: 15
j_gene: TRBJ1-6
v_gene: TRBV15
abundance: NA
CDR3aa: CATSPRQGENSPLHF

len: 17
j_gene: TRBJ2-1
v_gene: TRBV3-1
abundance: NA
CDR3aa: CASSPERGLSSYNEQFF

len: 13
j_gene: TRBJ2-1
v_gene: TRBV6-2/TRBV6-3
abundance: many
CDR3aa: CASSYLAYNEQFF

len: 14
j_gene: TRBJ2-7
v_gene: TRBV12-3/TRBV12-4
abundance: few
CDR3aa: CASSFRQGQYEQYF

len: 12
j_gene: TRBJ1-2
v_gene: TRBV5-1
abundance: NA
CDR3aa: CASSAWDYGYTF

len: 11
j_gene: TRBJ2-7
v_gene: TRBV29-1
abundance: many
CDR3aa: CSVVRDHEQYF

len: 14
j_gene: TRBJ2-1
v_gene: TRBV20-1
abundance: NA
CDR3aa: CSASGTSGRLEQFF

len: 17
j_gene: TRBJ2-4
v_gene: TRBV6-5
abundance: NA
CDR3aa: CASSYEQGAVRRNIQYF

len: 15
j_gene: TRBJ2-7
v_gene: TRBV12-3/TRBV12-4
abundance: few
CDR3aa: CASRHRDSLDDEQYF

len: 10
j_gene: TRBJ2-4
v_gene: TRBV20-1
abundance: many
CDR3aa: CSAREGIQYF

len: 13
j_gene: TRBJ2-2
v_gene: TRBV20-1
abundance: NA
CDR3aa: CSANDVYSGELFF

len: 16
j_gene: TRBJ2-1
v_gene: TRBV10-3
abundance: NA
CDR3aa: CAISVSRESSYNEQFF

len: 15
j_gene: TRBJ2-3
v_gene: TRBV24-1
abundance: NA
CDR3aa: CATSDHRGRTDTQYF

len: 12
j_gene: TRBJ2-5
v_gene: TRBV2
abundance: NA
CDR3aa: CASSVGWGSTDF

len: 13
j_gene: TRBJ2-1
v_gene: TRBV29-1
abundance: few
CDR3aa: CSVAGQGGVEQFF

len: 13
j_gene: TRBJ2-7
v_gene: TRBV7-2
abundance: many
CDR3aa: CASSTGTSYEQYF

len: 14
j_gene: TRBJ1-1
v_gene: TRBV20-1
abundance: few
CDR3aa: CSARAGGVGTEAFF

len: 16
j_gene: TRBJ2-7
v_gene: TRBV4-3
abundance: few
CDR3aa: CASSQDVTGRLYEQYF

len: 16
j_gene: TRBJ2-7
v_gene: TRBV24-1
abundance: NA
CDR3aa: CATSTASGRTPHEQYF

len: 15
j_gene: TRBJ2-3
v_gene: TRBV2
abundance: NA
CDR3aa: CASSEARQNTDTQYF

len: 14
j_gene: TRBJ1-1
v_gene: TRBV5-1
abundance: NA
CDR3aa: CASSLSGVATEAFF

len: 14
j_gene: TRBJ2-5
v_gene: TRBV7-2
abundance: NA
CDR3aa: CASSPGLAGEAQYF

len: 15
j_gene: TRBJ2-1
v_gene: TRBV2
abundance: few
CDR3aa: CASSVGPVANNEQFF

len: 15
j_gene: TRBJ2-3
v_gene: TRBV20-1
abundance: NA
CDR3aa: CSASGLAGVTDTQYF

len: 15
j_gene: TRBJ2-1
v_gene: TRBV12-3/TRBV12-4
abundance: many
CDR3aa: CASSPAGGSYNEQFF

len: 13
j_gene: TRBJ2-1
v_gene: TRBV7-9
abundance: many
CDR3aa: CASRHAGPFEQFF

len: 13
j_gene: TRBJ1-1
v_gene: TRBV7-2
abundance: NA
CDR3aa: CASSLGARTEAFF

len: 15
j_gene: TRBJ2-3
v_gene: TRBV29-1
abundance: few
CDR3aa: CSQRTSSGSTDTQYF

len: 14
j_gene: TRBJ2-3
v_gene: TRBV10-3
abundance: many
CDR3aa: CATRRQGNTDTQYF

len: 17
j_gene: TRBJ2-1
v_gene: TRBV24-1
abundance: few
CDR3aa: CATSDLTAGISYNEQFF

len: 16
j_gene: TRBJ2-4
v_gene: TRBV12-3/TRBV12-4
abundance: many
CDR3aa: CASSLRTELAKNIQYF

len: 17
j_gene: TRBJ2-1
v_gene: TRBV6-1
abundance: NA
CDR3aa: CASSEGGSGRSFDEQFF

len: 15
j_gene: TRBJ2-2
v_gene: TRBV7-9
abundance: many
CDR3aa: CASSLALAGNGELFF

len: 15
j_gene: TRBJ2-5
v_gene: TRBV20-1
abundance: NA
CDR3aa: CSATLGAGPQETQYF

len: 16
j_gene: TRBJ2-3
v_gene: TRBV7-9
abundance: few
CDR3aa: CASSLAWRDLPDTQYF

len: 16
j_gene: TRBJ2-4
v_gene: TRBV6-5
abundance: few
CDR3aa: CASSYDNRASKNIQYF

len: 16
j_gene: TRBJ1-2
v_gene: TRBV4-1
abundance: few
CDR3aa: CASSQEGVSANYGYTF

len: 16
j_gene: TRBJ2-7
v_gene: TRBV20-1
abundance: few
CDR3aa: CSARDAGTSEPYEQYF

len: 11
j_gene: TRBJ1-1
v_gene: TRBV20-1
abundance: few
CDR3aa: CSASRNTEAFF